Following are 24 T cell receptor beta chains from one sample sequenced in a study of chemoradiotherapy in HPV16-positive cancers. Repertoires were generated with immunoSEQ multiplex PCR, while TCRdb's copy carries only in-frame clones and drops some. The table lists 9,500 to 11,000 clones, over 60% of them singletons. The sequences come from tumor tissue, collected from a patient who underwent chemoradiotherapy. Source of these receptors: a human donor with HPV-associated anogenital cancer.

The chain recombines TRBV27 with TRBJ1-5; 7 bases match TRBD1. Germline V CDR1 and CDR2: MNHEY, SMNVEV (reference sequence). CDR3 length equals 16 residues. The V gene end was trimmed by 5 bases and the J gene end by 0 bases; junction bases not matched to a gene: 7. CDR3 in DNA: TGTGCCAGCAGTCCGGACAGGTACAATAGCAATCAGCCCCAGCATTTT. Protein sequence: CASSPDRYNSNQPQHF.

The rearrangement links TRBV15 to TRBJ2-1, with D unresolved. The V and J ends lost 2 bases and 10 bases respectively, with 12 bases between them. Germline lookup yields CDR1 LNHNV and CDR2 YYDKDF (reference sequence). The CDR3 spans 13 residues. The CDR3 DNA follows: TGTGCCACCAGCAGATCCAGGACCTTGGAGCAGTTCTTC. Encoded protein: CATSRSRTLEQFF. The full variable domain, completed using reference TRBV15 and TRBJ2-1, is DAMVIQNPRYQVTQFGKPVTLSCSQTLNHNVMYWYQQKSSQAPKLLFHYYDKDFNNEADTPDNFQSRRPNTSFCFLDIRSPGLGDTAMYLCATSRSRTLEQFFGPGTRLTVL.

J is TRBJ1-1 and V is TRBV6-1; 10 positions match TRBD1. Per germline, CDR1 MNHNS and CDR2 SASEGT. The CDR3 covers 14 residues. With V trimmed by 6 bases and J by 9 bases, 10 bases remained unmatched. The CDR3 sequence is CASSLGQGNTQAFF. The CDR3 coding sequence is TGTGCCAGCAGCCTGGGACAGGGGAATACACAAGCTTTCTTT.

This clone appeared a few times. V and J are TRBV5-1 and TRBJ2-1; D may correspond to TRBD1 or TRBD2 (5 bases each). Germline CDR1 and CDR2: SGHRS and YFSETQ. Trimming removed 7 bases at V and 6 bases at J, with 32 bases between. CDR3 length equals 19 residues. CDR3 protein: CASAMRVGQGKRSLNEQFF. CDR3 nucleotides: TGCGCCAGCGCTATGAGGGTGGGGCAGGGCAAGCGGTCTCTCAATGAGCAGTTCTTC.

The genes are TRBV29-1 and TRBJ1-4; D is unclear. The CDR3 loop spans 14 amino acids. Trimming shortened V by 1 base and J by 7 bases, and 13 bases separated the two germline ends. Germline assignment: CDR1 SQVTM and CDR2 ANQGSEA. CDR3 sequence: CSVEALGNSEKLFF. Written as DNA, the CDR3 is TGCAGCGTTGAAGCCCTGGGGAATTCTGAAAAACTGTTTTTT.

This sequence joins TRBV2 and TRBJ1-1; D is undetermined. Germline-derived CDR1 and CDR2 are SNHLY and FYNNEI. The CDR3 totals 11 residues. Deletions cut 4 bases from V and 6 bases from J, with 6 bases between. CDR3 amino acids: CASSVQSEAFF. In DNA, the CDR3 is TGTGCCAGCAGTGTGCAGTCTGAAGCTTTCTTT.

The chain combines TRBV6-1 with TRBJ2-7, with D uncertain. Trimming cost V 4 bases and J 2 bases, with 6 bases left between them. This CDR3 comprises 12 residues. Germline V gene data show CDR1 as MNHNS and CDR2 as SASEGT. CDR3 sequence: CASSAETYEQYF. DNA of the CDR3: TGTGCCAGCAGTGCGGAGACCTACGAGCAGTACTTC.

This rearrangement joins TRBV7-9 to TRBJ1-2; D gene ambiguous. V shed 5 bases and J shed 4 bases, with 8 bases lying between them. The length of the CDR3 is 12 residues. In germline, CDR1 is SEHNR, CDR2 FQNEAQ (reference sequence). The chain's CDR3 is CASSPPGYGYTF. CDR3 DNA sequence: TGTGCCAGCAGCCCCCCGGGCTATGGCTACACCTTC.

The chain is built from TRBV2 and TRBJ2-7; TRBD1 or TRBD2 may be the D gene (5 bases each). V lost 6 bases and J 1 base, leaving 13 bases between the germline ends. The CDR3 has 14 amino acids. Germline V gene lookup returns CDR1 SNHLY and CDR2 FYNNEI. CDR3 coding DNA: TGTGCCAGCAGCCCCGGGGCACCGTCCTACGAGCAGTACTTC. Translating it yields CASSPGAPSYEQYF.

This clone has only one observation. This rearrangement joins TRBV7-9 to TRBJ2-6; the match to TRBD2 covers 7 bases. This CDR3 is 17 amino acids long. V was clipped by 7 bases and J by 2 bases; unmatched bases: 11. Germline-derived CDR1 and CDR2 are SEHNR and FQNEAQ (reference sequence). CDR3 nucleotide sequence: TGTGCCAGCACCCCCCTCGTGGGGGGGGCTGGGGCCAACGTCCTGACTTTC. It codes for CASTPLVGGAGANVLTF.

V usage is TRBV6-4 and J usage is TRBJ2-3, with TRBD2 as a possible D gene (7 bases). Per the germline V gene, CDR1 is MRHNA and CDR2 is SNTAGT. CDR3 length: 16 amino acids. V was pared by 5 bases and J by 2 bases, with 17 bases between. Here the CDR3 DNA reads TGTGCCAGCAGTCCCATTGGAGGGGGGGCCACAGATACGCAGTATTTT. It encodes CASSPIGGGATDTQYF.

The genes are TRBV27 and TRBJ2-6; D is perhaps TRBD2 (5 bases). Germline CDR1 MNHEY, CDR2 SMNVEV (reference sequence). V dropped 3 bases and J dropped 3 bases, with 9 bases sitting between them. The CDR3 is 15 amino acids. CDR3 coding DNA: TGTGCCAGCAGTTTTAGAGGGATTGGGGCCAACGTCCTGACTTTC. This translates into CASSFRGIGANVLTF.

This clone was seen once. The chain employs TRBV15 and TRBJ2-3; a possible D gene is TRBD1 (6 bases). Germline-derived CDR1 and CDR2 are LNHNV and YYDKDF (reference sequence). The CDR3 runs to 15 residues. Trimming left V 2 bases short and J 2 bases short, with 11 bases between. CDR3 nucleotide sequence: TGTGCCACCAGCAGAAAGCAGGGACACACAGATACGCAGTATTTT. Protein: CATSRKQGHTDTQYF.

The rearrangement uses TRBV7-8 and TRBJ2-7; D gene ambiguous. V was pared by 4 bases and J by 3 bases, with 4 bases between. The CDR3 totals 11 residues. From germline, CDR1 is SGHVS and CDR2 FQNEAQ. The CDR3 region is CASSSDYEQYF. CDR3 coding DNA: TGTGCCAGCAGCTCGGACTACGAGCAGTACTTC.

V usage is TRBV10-2 and J usage is TRBJ2-2; 11 positions match TRBD2. The trim removed 3 bases at V and 5 bases at J, leaving 5 bases unmatched. CDR3 length: 16 residues. Per germline, CDR1 WSHSY and CDR2 SAAADI. The chain's CDR3 is CASSDGRLAGTGELFF. The CDR3 bases are TGCGCCAGCAGTGATGGGAGACTAGCGGGGACCGGGGAGCTGTTTTTT.

This sequence joins TRBV4-1 and TRBJ2-5, with TRBD1 as a possible D gene (5 bases). The CDR3 is 18 residues long. Germline V gene data show CDR1 as MGHRA and CDR2 as YSYEKL. V lost 0 bases to trimming and J lost 5 bases, with 22 bases between them. The CDR3 spells CASSQDQGAAPLSETQYF. CDR3 nucleotides: TGCGCCAGCAGCCAAGATCAGGGCGCGGCACCCCTCTCGGAGACCCAGTACTTC.

The chain carries TRBV2 and TRBJ1-2, with unresolved D. The germline V gene encodes CDR1 SNHLY and CDR2 FYNNEI. The CDR3 consists of 13 residues. The V end was cut by 2 bases, the J end by 2 bases, with 6 bases between. CDR3 sequence: CASSELRNYGYTF. In DNA, the CDR3 is TGTGCCAGCAGTGAACTACGAAACTATGGCTACACCTTC.

The rearrangement joins TRBV27 to TRBJ2-5, with D possibly called TRBD1 or TRBD2 (5 bases each). The CDR3 consists of 15 residues. From germline, CDR1 is MNHEY and CDR2 SMNVEV (reference sequence). V lost 5 bases, J lost 2 bases, and 15 bases lay in between. The CDR3 protein is CASSPLGPTQETQYF. The CDR3 DNA follows: TGTGCCAGCAGTCCCCTGGGACCGACACAAGAGACCCAGTACTTC.

The V gene is TRBV25-1, the J gene TRBJ2-7; the D is unclear. CDR3 length: 13 amino acids. Germline V lookup: CDR1 MGHDK, CDR2 SYGVNS. V was trimmed by 2 bases and J by 3 bases, leaving 8 bases between them. The CDR3 region has the DNA TGTGCCAGCAGTGAACGGCAGAACTACGAGCAGTACTTC. Translated, it gives CASSERQNYEQYF.

This chain uses TRBV19 with TRBJ2-7, with 10 bases identical to TRBD1. CDR3 size: 16 residues. The J segment lost 2 bases and the V segment lost 5 bases, leaving 9 bases of the junction unmatched. The germline V gene has CDR1 LNHDA and CDR2 SQIVND (reference sequence). The DNA for the CDR3 is TGTGCCAGTAGTGCGGGGGGACAGGGGCCCCCCTACGAGCAGTACTTC. It codes for CASSAGGQGPPYEQYF.

The V gene is TRBV5-6, the J gene TRBJ1-1; TRBD1 matches 7 bases. In germline, CDR1 is SGHDT, CDR2 YYEEEE. J lost 5 bases, V lost 4 bases, and 23 bases had no gene match. The CDR3 has 19 amino acids. The CDR3 region has the DNA TGTGCCAGCAGCCAAGGGGGCAGGAGCAGGTCGGGAAAGGGGACTGAAGCTTTCTTT. It is translated as CASSQGGRSRSGKGTEAFF.

The chain combines TRBV19 with TRBJ1-6; D gene ambiguous. Germline-derived CDR1 and CDR2 are LNHDA and SQIVND (reference sequence). This CDR3 has 12 amino acids. V lost 7 bases and J lost 10, with 11 bases in between. CDR3 sequence reads: CASKPPGSPLHF. DNA of the CDR3: TGTGCCAGTAAGCCTCCGGGGTCACCCCTCCACTTT.

The genes are TRBV10-1 and TRBJ1-1, with D uncertain. The CDR3 spans 14 residues. Between the trimmed V and J ends, which lost 2 bases and 0 bases, there was a span of 7 bases. Germline CDR1 and CDR2: WNHNN and SYGVQD (reference sequence). CDR3 residues: CASSEGKMNTEAFF. The CDR3 nucleotides read TGCGCCAGCAGTGAGGGGAAAATGAACACTGAAGCTTTCTTT.

J is TRBJ1-1 and V is TRBV7-3, with a possible D match to TRBD1 (5 bases). The CDR3 extends over 14 amino acids. The germline V and J ends were trimmed by 7 bases and 6 bases, with 18 bases remaining between them. Germline V gene lookup returns CDR1 SGHTA and CDR2 FQGTGA. The CDR3 sequence is CASTKGSAGSEAFF. The CDR3 coding sequence is TGTGCCAGCACTAAAGGGTCAGCAGGGTCTGAAGCTTTCTTT.